This is a list of T cell receptor beta chains from one sample in a study of T cell responses to AZD1222 COVID-19 vaccine. Assay used: immunoSEQ multiplex PCR; TCRdb lists only in-frame clones, some missing. The sample has about 150,000 clones, 80% to 95% seen once; the top ten hold around 3.1%. Sample: peripheral blood, taken 28 days after the second AZD1222 dose. These receptors were collected from an adult who received the AZD1222 COVID-19 vaccine. The conserved cysteine and the conserved F or W are not part of the CDR3 here. Fields, in order: V gene, J gene, CDR3 protein.

v_call: TRBV19
j_call: TRBJ1-5
cdr3_aa: ASSIGPLRGRAFNQPQH

v_call: TRBV30
j_call: TRBJ1-3
cdr3_aa: AWSVSNTIY

v_call: TRBV12-2
j_call: TRBJ1-4
cdr3_aa: ASRLATYCEGPRLRGHEKLF

v_call: TRBV6-6
j_call: TRBJ1-1
cdr3_aa: ASSHRTGPGGGTEAF

v_call: TRBV21-1
j_call: TRBJ1-3
cdr3_aa: ASSNKSGQAFGNTIY

v_call: TRBV5-6
j_call: TRBJ1-1
cdr3_aa: ASSLRGTGRNTEAF

v_call: TRBV11-3
j_call: TRBJ1-1
cdr3_aa: ASSLILRDGRPNEAF

v_call: TRBV5-1
j_call: TRBJ1-1
cdr3_aa: ASQLGREDTEAF

v_call: TRBV2
j_call: TRBJ1-1
cdr3_aa: ASMVSEAF

v_call: TRBV30
j_call: TRBJ1-6
cdr3_aa: AWTGQGASPLH